This T cell receptor beta chain was sequenced in a study of identical twins. This clonotype has ten or more counts. After removal of 7 bases from V and 2 bases from J, the junction contained 6 bases not matched to a gene. In germline, CDR1 is MDHEN, CDR2 SYDVKM. This CDR3 is 14 amino acids long. Healthy Caucasians were all of the donors. MiXCR, run by TCRdb on the 5' RACE reads, gives a single entry per CDR3 protein. Among about 720,000 distinct CDR3 sequences listed, over 8.5% were seen once. This sample also belongs to another study, concerning yellow fever vaccine responses in identical twins.

This sequence was found in a young woman in good health. The sequenced material came from PBMCs. The chain carries TRBV28 and TRBJ2-7; TRBD1 matches 9 bases. CDR3 DNA: TGTGCCAGCATCCCGGACAGGGGACCCTACGAGCAGTACTTC. It specifies CASIPDRGPYEQYF. The entire variable domain, with the rest obtained from reference TRBV28 and TRBJ2-7, is as follows: DVKVTQSSRYLVKRTGEKVFLECVQDMDHENMFWYRQDPGLGLRLIYFSYDVKMKEKGDIPEGYSVSREKKERFSLILESASTNQTSMYLCASIPDRGPYEQYFGPGTRLTVT.